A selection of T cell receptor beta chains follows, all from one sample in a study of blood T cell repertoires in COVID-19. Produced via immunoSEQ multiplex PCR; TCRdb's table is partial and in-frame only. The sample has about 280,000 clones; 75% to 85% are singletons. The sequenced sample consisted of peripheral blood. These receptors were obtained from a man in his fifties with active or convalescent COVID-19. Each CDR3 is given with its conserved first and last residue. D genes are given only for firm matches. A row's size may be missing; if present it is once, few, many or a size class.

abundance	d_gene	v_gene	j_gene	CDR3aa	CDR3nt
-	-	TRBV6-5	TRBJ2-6	CASSPRFSGANVLTF	TGTGCCAGCAGTCCTCGGTTCTCTGGGGCCAACGTCCTGACTTTC
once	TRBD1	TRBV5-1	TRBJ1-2	CASSPDRLQYGYTF	TGCGCCAGCAGCCCGGACAGGCTTCAATATGGCTACACCTTC
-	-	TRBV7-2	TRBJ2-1	CASVAGPYNEQFF	TGTGCCTCCGTGGCAGGGCCCTACAATGAGCAGTTCTTC
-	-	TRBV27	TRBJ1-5	CASSLFGLSNQPQHF	TGTGCCAGCAGTTTATTCGGACTGAGCAATCAGCCCCAGCATTTT
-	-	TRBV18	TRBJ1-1	CASSPPGREQAFF	TGTGCCAGCTCTCCGCCGGGAAGGGAACAAGCTTTCTTT
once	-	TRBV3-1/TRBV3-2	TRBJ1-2	CASSQAGGSYGYTF	TGTGCCAGCAGCCAAGCGGGGGGTAGCTATGGCTACACCTTC
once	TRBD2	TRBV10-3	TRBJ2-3	CAISPNSGSRDTQYF	TGTGCCATCAGTCCCAATAGCGGGAGTCGGGATACGCAGTATTTT
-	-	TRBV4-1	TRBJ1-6	CASSQEPGNSPLHF	TGCGCCAGCAGCCAAGAGCCGGGTAATTCACCCCTCCACTTT
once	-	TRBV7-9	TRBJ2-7	CASSLGGASYEQYF	TGTGCCAGCAGCTTAGGGGGCGCATCCTACGAGCAGTACTTC
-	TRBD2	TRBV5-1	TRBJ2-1	CASRRTSGRVGDEQFF	TGCGCCAGCAGAAGGACTAGCGGGAGGGTGGGCGATGAGCAGTTCTTC
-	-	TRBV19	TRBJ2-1	CASSTGLVSYNEQFF	TGTGCCAGTAGTACCGGACTGGTCTCCTACAATGAGCAGTTCTTC
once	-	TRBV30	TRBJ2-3	CAWDSKTDTQYF	TGTGCCTGGGACAGTAAAACAGATACGCAGTATTTT
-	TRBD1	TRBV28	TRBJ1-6	CASSSPGQNSPLHF	TGTGCCAGCAGTTCCCCGGGACAGAATTCACCCCTCCACTTT
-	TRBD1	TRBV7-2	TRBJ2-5	CASSFDRGGETQYF	TGTGCCAGCAGCTTTGACAGGGGAGGAGAGACCCAGTACTTC
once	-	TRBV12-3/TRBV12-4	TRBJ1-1	CASSMSENTEAFF	TGTGCCAGCAGCATGTCAGAGAACACTGAAGCTTTCTTT
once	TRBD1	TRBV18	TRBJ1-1	CASSSGTGGTEAFF	TGTGCCAGCTCATCCGGGACAGGGGGCACTGAAGCTTTCTTT
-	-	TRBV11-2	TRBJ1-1	CASSLTGPAQAFF	TGTGCCAGCAGCTTGACAGGTCCCGCTCAAGCTTTCTTT
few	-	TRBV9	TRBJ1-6	CASSVGDVGSPLHF	TGTGCCAGCAGCGTAGGCGACGTGGGCTCACCCCTCCACTTT
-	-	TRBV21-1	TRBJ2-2	CASRYRAGELFF	TGTGCCAGCAGGTACAGGGCCGGGGAGCTGTTTTTT
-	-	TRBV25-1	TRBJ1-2	CASSERGVNYGYTF	TGTGCCAGCAGTGAACGGGGAGTCAACTATGGCTACACCTTC
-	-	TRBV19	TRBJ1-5	CASTSSPGDIQPQHF	TGTGCCAGTACTAGCTCCCCTGGAGATATTCAGCCCCAGCATTTT
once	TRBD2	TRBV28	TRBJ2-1	CASSSPGLANEQFF	TGTGCCAGCAGTTCTCCGGGACTAGCCAATGAGCAGTTCTTC
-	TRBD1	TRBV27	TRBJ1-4	CASSSYRGANEKLFF	TGTGCCAGCAGTTCCTACAGGGGGGCTAATGAAAAACTGTTTTTT
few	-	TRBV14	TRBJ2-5	CASSLRGITGLETQYF	TGTGCCAGCAGCCTGCGAGGGATTACCGGTCTGGAGACCCAGTACTTC
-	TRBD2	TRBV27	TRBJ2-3	CASSLWTSGISDTQYF	TGTGCCAGCAGTCTGTGGACTAGCGGGATTTCAGATACGCAGTATTTT
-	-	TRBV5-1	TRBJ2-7	CASSPRGQTYEQYF	TGCGCCAGCAGCCCTCGAGGACAGACCTACGAGCAGTACTTC
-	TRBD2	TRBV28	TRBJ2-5	CASSPWGGAGQETQYF	TGTGCCAGCAGCCCATGGGGAGGGGCAGGCCAAGAGACCCAGTACTTC
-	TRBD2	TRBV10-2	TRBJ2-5	CASIPGTSGGALSLLATQYF	TGCGCCAGCATCCCGGGGACTAGCGGGGGCGCACTATCCCTGTTGGCGACCCAGTACTTC
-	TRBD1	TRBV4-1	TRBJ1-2	CASSQAVQGQGFSGYTF	TGCGCCAGCAGCCAAGCCGTGCAGGGACAGGGGTTTTCGGGCTACACCTTC
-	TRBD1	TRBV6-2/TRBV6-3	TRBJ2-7	CASSFYPGQGTYEQYF	TGTGCCAGCAGTTTCTATCCGGGACAGGGAACCTACGAGCAGTACTTC
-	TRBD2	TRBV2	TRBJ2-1	CASSELLAGGEEQFF	TGTGCCAGCAGTGAGCTACTAGCGGGAGGGGAAGAGCAGTTCTTC
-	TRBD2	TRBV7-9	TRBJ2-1	CASSLVLAGEGQYNEQFF	TGTGCCAGCAGCTTGGTACTAGCGGGAGAGGGGCAGTACAATGAGCAGTTCTTC
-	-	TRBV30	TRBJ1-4	CACSGVEKLFF	TGTGCCTGCTCCGGGGTTGAAAAACTGTTTTTT
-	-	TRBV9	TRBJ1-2	CASSVGQMGGGYTF	TGTGCCAGCAGCGTGGGCCAAATGGGGGGTGGCTACACCTTC
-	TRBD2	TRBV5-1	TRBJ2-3	CASSLGGLGTDTQYF	TGCGCCAGCAGCTTAGGTGGACTAGGCACAGATACGCAGTATTTT
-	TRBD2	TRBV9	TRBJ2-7	CASSHPNSGPSSYEQYF	TGTGCCAGCAGCCATCCTAATAGCGGGCCTAGCTCCTACGAGCAGTACTTC
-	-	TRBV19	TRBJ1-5	CASSISGAGNQPQHF	TGTGCCAGTAGTATTTCAGGGGCGGGCAATCAGCCCCAGCATTTT
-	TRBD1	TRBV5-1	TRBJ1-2	CASSPGQERVYGYTF	TGCGCCAGCAGCCCCGGACAGGAGAGGGTCTATGGCTACACCTTC
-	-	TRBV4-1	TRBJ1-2	CASSPTYPGQTYGYTF	TGCGCCAGCAGCCCCACTTATCCTGGACAGACCTATGGCTACACCTTC
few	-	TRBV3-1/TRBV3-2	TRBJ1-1	CASSQEVGPAFF	TGTGCCAGCAGCCAAGAGGTTGGGCCAGCTTTCTTT
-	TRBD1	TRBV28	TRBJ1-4	CASSLQQGAREKLFF	TGTGCCAGCAGTCTTCAACAGGGGGCCCGCGAAAAACTGTTTTTT
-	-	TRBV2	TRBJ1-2	CASSEAPDIYGYTF	TGTGCCAGCAGTGAAGCCCCGGACATCTATGGCTACACCTTC
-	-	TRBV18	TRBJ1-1	CASSLLGHISSTEAFF	TGTGCCAGCTCACTGCTGGGACATATCTCAAGCACTGAAGCTTTCTTT
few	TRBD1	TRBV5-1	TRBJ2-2	CASSLDRGTGELFF	TGCGCCAGCAGCCTCGACAGGGGGACCGGGGAGCTGTTTTTT
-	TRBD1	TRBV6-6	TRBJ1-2	CASSPDRANYGYTF	TGTGCCAGCAGCCCGGACAGGGCCAACTATGGCTACACCTTC
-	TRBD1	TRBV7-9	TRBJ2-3	CASSLRGTGGADTQYF	TGTGCCAGCAGCTTAAGGGGGACAGGGGGTGCAGATACGCAGTATTTT
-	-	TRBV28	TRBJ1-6	CASGPGHYNSPLHF	TGTGCCAGCGGGCCGGGACATTACAATTCACCCCTCCACTTT